What follows describes a single TCR beta chain. The antigen is not known. These data are taken from a study of cytomegalovirus exposure and HLA in healthy donors. Overall study findings and caveats: Most sequenced TCRs were rare (though some public TCRs occurred in many donors). A few of the chains that were CMV-associated were confirmed in vitro to be specific for CMV antigens. TCR clusters originating in the first cohort tended to co-occur in the 120 validation repertoires, according to a later analysis. Reported performance of the classifier showed diagnosis of cytomegalovirus status with high specificity and sensitivity.

This CDR3 has 17 residues. Per germline, CDR1 MNHNS and CDR2 SASEGT. V was cut by 3 bases and J by 2 bases, with 18 bases left in between. Profiling relied on immunoSEQ multiplex PCR, and the TCRdb table lists in-frame clones only, not all of them. The table records 200,000 or so clones, approximately 80% of them present only once. The TCR originated in a woman in her twenties or thirties in good health and CMV-seropositive. The chain combines TRBV6-1 with TRBJ2-3, with D possibly being TRBD2 (6 bases). Specimen: PBMCs. The DNA for the CDR3 is TGTGCCAGCAGTGAGTACGGGAGTGGAATCCTCACAGATACGCAGTATTTT. Its translation: CASSEYGSGILTDTQYF.